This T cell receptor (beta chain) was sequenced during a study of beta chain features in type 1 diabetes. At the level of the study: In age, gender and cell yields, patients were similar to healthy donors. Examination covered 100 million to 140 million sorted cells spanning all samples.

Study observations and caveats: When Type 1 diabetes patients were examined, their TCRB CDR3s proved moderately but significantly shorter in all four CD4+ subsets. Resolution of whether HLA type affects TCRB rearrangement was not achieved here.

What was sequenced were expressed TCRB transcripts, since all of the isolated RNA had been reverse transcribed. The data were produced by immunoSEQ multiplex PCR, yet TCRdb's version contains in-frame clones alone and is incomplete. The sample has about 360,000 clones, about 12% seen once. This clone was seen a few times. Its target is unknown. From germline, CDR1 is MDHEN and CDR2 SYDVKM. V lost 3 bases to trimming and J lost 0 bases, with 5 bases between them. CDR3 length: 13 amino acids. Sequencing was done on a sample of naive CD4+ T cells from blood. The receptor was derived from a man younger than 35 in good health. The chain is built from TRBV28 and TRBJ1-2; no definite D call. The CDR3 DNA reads TGTGCCAGCAGTTTCGGGACTAACTATGGCTACACCTTC. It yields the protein CASSFGTNYGYTF.